This is a list of T cell receptor beta chains from one sample in a study of T cell repertoires in cytomegalovirus infection. TCRdb used MiXCR to reprocess the reads, holding one entry per CDR3 protein. The repertoire holds 150,000 to 200,000 distinct CDR3 sequences, 8% to 10% seen once, with roughly 5.1% in the top ten. The sequencing sample was made of PBMCs. The source of these receptors is a human donor in good health (CMV status not recorded). Some clones in this sample may be carry-over from other donors' samples. CDR3s include the opening cysteine and the closing phenylalanine or tryptophan. A D gene is named only where the DNA matches it firmly. The size of a clone is reported for some rows only, either as once, few or many, or as a class for expanded clones.

CDR3 length	V gene	D gene	clone size	J gene	CDR3 protein	CDR3 DNA
14	TRBV6-2/TRBV6-3	TRBD1	many	TRBJ1-1	CASSVTPGQGEAFF	TGTGCCAGCAGTGTTACACCGGGACAGGGTGAAGCTTTCTTT
16	TRBV6-2/TRBV6-3	-	-	TRBJ2-2	CASSRQAPANTGELFF	TGTGCCAGCAGCCGACAGGCGCCCGCGAACACCGGGGAGCTGTTTTTT
13	TRBV27	-	few	TRBJ2-4	CASSLTGADIQYF	TGTGCCAGCAGTTTAACGGGGGCGGACATTCAGTACTTC
14	TRBV19	-	few	TRBJ1-1	CASSYPGFGTEAFF	TGTGCCAGTAGTTACCCGGGGTTTGGCACTGAAGCTTTCTTT
19	TRBV27	TRBD1	-	TRBJ2-6	CASSPPGQGGLSGANVLTF	TGTGCCAGCAGTCCCCCGGGACAGGGGGGACTCTCTGGGGCCAACGTCCTGACTTTC
15	TRBV15	-	few	TRBJ2-7	CATSRGTDQTYEQYF	TGTGCCACCAGCAGAGGGACAGATCAAACCTACGAGCAGTACTTC
15	TRBV12-3/TRBV12-4	TRBD2	-	TRBJ2-3	CASTPTSGGWNTQYF	TGTGCCAGCACCCCGACTAGCGGGGGGTGGAATACGCAGTATTTT
14	TRBV7-2	TRBD2	many	TRBJ2-7	CASSTRTSAYEQYF	TGTGCCAGCAGCACCCGGACTAGCGCCTACGAGCAGTACTTC
14	TRBV7-2	-	many	TRBJ1-2	CASSLGMEGYGYTF	TGTGCCAGCAGCTTAGGGATGGAGGGCTATGGCTACACCTTC
14	TRBV7-2	-	many	TRBJ1-5	CASSDAGGNQPQHF	TGTGCCAGCAGCGACGCCGGGGGAAATCAGCCCCAGCATTTT
16	TRBV7-9	TRBD2	many	TRBJ2-7	CASSPGLAVSSYEQYF	TGTGCCAGCAGCCCTGGACTAGCGGTAAGCTCCTACGAGCAGTACTTC
14	TRBV6-2/TRBV6-3	TRBD1	few	TRBJ1-1	CASKTGQLNTEAFF	TGTGCCAGCAAGACGGGACAGCTGAACACTGAAGCTTTCTTT
14	TRBV20-1	-	-	TRBJ1-4	CSAARGLGNEKLFF	TGCAGTGCTGCAAGGGGTCTGGGTAATGAAAAACTGTTTTTT
14	TRBV7-2	-	many	TRBJ1-1	CASSLVSANTEAFF	TGTGCCAGCAGCTTAGTGTCCGCGAACACTGAAGCTTTCTTT
18	TRBV7-8	TRBD2	many	TRBJ2-7	CASSLEIAGAPSSYEQYF	TGTGCCAGCAGCTTGGAGATAGCGGGGGCCCCCAGCTCCTACGAGCAGTACTTC
18	TRBV5-5	-	many	TRBJ1-3	CASSFFFNGQHSGNTIYF	TGTGCCAGCAGCTTTTTTTTTAATGGACAGCACTCTGGAAACACCATATATTTT
16	TRBV5-1	-	-	TRBJ2-6	CASSLTSSSGANVLSF	TGCGCCAGCAGCTTAACTTCGAGCTCTGGGGCCAACGTCCTGTCTTTC
14	TRBV7-2	TRBD2	many	TRBJ2-7	CASSGLAGPYEQYF	TGTGCCAGTTCGGGACTAGCGGGACCCTACGAGCAGTACTTC
12	TRBV7-4	-	-	TRBJ2-1	CASSLITDEQFF	TGTGCCAGCAGCTTAATCACCGATGAGCAGTTCTTC
14	TRBV7-2	TRBD1	many	TRBJ1-2	CASSLDWGTEYYTF	TGTGCCAGCAGCTTAGACTGGGGGACAGAGTACTACACCTTC
16	TRBV7-2	TRBD1	many	TRBJ2-7	CASSSRPGTGTYEQYF	TGTGCCAGCAGCTCTCGTCCCGGGACAGGGACCTACGAGCAGTACTTC
17	TRBV27	-	few	TRBJ2-5	CASSAPPRDRYQETQYF	TGTGCCAGCAGCGCACCTCCTCGGGACCGATACCAAGAGACCCAGTACTTC
13	TRBV7-2	-	many	TRBJ1-1	CASSLGADGGAFF	TGTGCCAGCAGCTTAGGGGCGGACGGTGGGGCTTTCTTT
16	TRBV7-2	-	many	TRBJ2-3	CASSPESGGPTDTQYF	TGTGCCAGCAGCCCCGAGTCCGGGGGACCCACAGATACGCAGTATTTT
16	TRBV7-6	-	many	TRBJ2-7	CASSLGVDRPLVEQYF	TGTGCCAGCAGCTTAGGGGTGGACCGCCCGTTGGTCGAGCAGTACTTC
14	TRBV28	-	many	TRBJ1-5	CASSFAGRGQPQHF	TGTGCCAGCAGTTTCGCAGGGAGGGGTCAGCCCCAGCATTTT
14	TRBV6-2/TRBV6-3	-	-	TRBJ2-2	CASSHRPNTGELFF	TGTGCCAGCAGTCACCGGCCGAACACCGGGGAGCTGTTTTTT
14	TRBV12-3/TRBV12-4	-	-	TRBJ1-6	CASSLIGDNSPLHF	TGTGCCAGCAGTTTAATAGGGGACAATTCACCCCTCCACTTT
16	TRBV5-6	TRBD2	-	TRBJ2-1	CASSFFALAGVYEQFF	TGTGCCAGCAGCTTCTTCGCACTAGCGGGAGTGTATGAGCAGTTCTTC
15	TRBV7-2	TRBD1	many	TRBJ1-2	CASSFKGAGDYGYTF	TGTGCCAGCAGCTTTAAGGGGGCGGGGGACTATGGCTACACCTTC
13	TRBV7-9	-	many	TRBJ1-1	CASSHQKNTEAFF	TGTGCCAGCAGCCACCAGAAGAACACTGAAGCTTTCTTT
13	TRBV12-3/TRBV12-4	-	many	TRBJ2-1	CASSFGGRGEQFF	TGTGCCAGCAGTTTTGGGGGCCGGGGCGAGCAGTTCTTC
14	TRBV6-6	-	-	TRBJ1-5	CASRGWQIGGPQHF	TGTGCCAGCAGGGGGTGGCAGATAGGAGGACCCCAGCATTTT
15	TRBV7-9	-	many	TRBJ2-1	CASSSGQSLSMAQFF	TGTGCCAGCAGCTCGGGACAATCCCTCTCGATGGCGCAGTTCTTC
13	TRBV6-4	-	few	TRBJ1-1	CASSDSWNTEAFF	TGTGCCAGCAGTGACTCCTGGAACACTGAAGCTTTCTTT
14	TRBV5-1	TRBD1	few	TRBJ1-1	CASSEGQGNTEAFF	TGCGCCAGCAGCGAGGGACAGGGCAACACTGAAGCTTTCTTT
13	TRBV7-2	-	many	TRBJ1-1	CASSQEVNTEAFF	TGTGCCAGCAGCCAAGAGGTGAACACTGAAGCTTTCTTT
14	TRBV6-1	TRBD2	many	TRBJ2-7	CASRLAGGDRVEYF	TGTGCCAGCAGACTAGCGGGGGGGGACAGGGTCGAGTACTTC
14	TRBV11-2	-	many	TRBJ1-1	CASGGARANTEAFF	TGTGCCAGCGGGGGGGCTAGGGCAAACACTGAAGCTTTCTTT
14	TRBV19	-	-	TRBJ2-1	CASTSDSSYNEQFF	TGTGCCAGTACATCGGATAGCTCCTACAATGAGCAGTTCTTC
15	TRBV11-2	-	many	TRBJ2-5	CASSPPRDPRETQYF	TGTGCCAGCAGCCCACCGCGGGACCCTAGAGAGACCCAGTACTTC
13	TRBV7-2	-	many	TRBJ2-7	CASSFKGSYEQYF	TGTGCCAGCAGCTTTAAGGGTTCCTACGAGCAGTACTTC
14	TRBV7-2	TRBD1	many	TRBJ2-1	CASRGQGARGEQFF	TGTGCCAGCAGAGGACAGGGGGCCCGTGGGGAGCAGTTCTTC
10	TRBV20-1	-	-	TRBJ2-1	CSIQGTEQFF	TGCAGTATCCAGGGGACGGAACAGTTCTTC
18	TRBV15	-	-	TRBJ1-1	CATSRDVGPQGRGTEAFF	TGTGCCACCAGCAGAGATGTTGGCCCTCAGGGCCGGGGCACTGAAGCTTTCTTT
15	TRBV14	TRBD1	few	TRBJ2-7	CASSQARDRHYEQYF	TGTGCCAGCAGCCAAGCCAGGGACAGGCACTACGAGCAGTACTTC
12	TRBV7-2	TRBD1	-	TRBJ1-2	CASTWTGDGYTF	TGTGCCAGCACCTGGACAGGGGATGGCTACACCTTC
15	TRBV7-2	-	-	TRBJ1-1	CASSLGGGGRAEAFF	TGTGCCAGCAGCTTAGGGGGGGGGGGGCGCGCTGAAGCTTTCTTT
15	TRBV5-1	TRBD1	many	TRBJ1-1	CASSSRGQQNTEAFF	TGCGCCAGCAGCTCCAGGGGACAGCAGAACACTGAAGCTTTCTTT
13	TRBV20-1	-	few	TRBJ2-7	CSARGFLVPEQYF	TGCAGTGCTAGGGGGTTCTTGGTCCCCGAGCAGTACTTC
16	TRBV12-3/TRBV12-4	-	few	TRBJ1-3	CASSLAGGSRENTIYF	TGTGCCAGCAGTTTGGCCGGGGGGTCGAGAGAAAACACCATATATTTT
17	TRBV14	-	many	TRBJ2-3	CASSQDIRGASTDTQYF	TGTGCCAGCAGCCAAGATATCAGGGGGGCAAGCACAGATACGCAGTATTTT
13	TRBV7-3	-	many	TRBJ2-5	CASSLSSEETQYF	TGTGCCAGCAGCTTGTCCAGTGAAGAGACCCAGTACTTC
12	TRBV20-1	-	-	TRBJ2-1	CSAKRSYNEQFF	TGCAGTGCTAAAAGGTCTTACAATGAGCAGTTCTTC
12	TRBV20-1	-	many	TRBJ2-1	CSAPRGPNEQFF	TGCAGTGCCCCCCGAGGGCCTAATGAGCAGTTCTTC